The 20 T cell receptor beta chains below all came from one sample that was sequenced in a study of cytomegalovirus exposure and HLA in healthy donors. Use of 60 Vbeta and 13 Jbeta primers characterized the PCR. Only in-frame clones appear in the TCRdb table, and some are missing; sequencing was by immunoSEQ multiplex PCR. The sample lists approximately 90,000 clones; roughly 71% were seen once. The sample comprised PBMCs. The source of these receptors is a woman in her thirties or forties in good health and CMV-seronegative.

The chain recombines TRBV18 with TRBJ2-1; 9 bases are a match to TRBD1. Germline CDR1 and CDR2: KGHSH and LQKENI. V trimming: 4 bases; J trimming: 8 bases; junction bases outside the gene matches: 12. There are 16 residues in the CDR3. The CDR3, as DNA: TGTGCCAGCTCACGCCCTTCCGGGACAGGGATCGATGAGCAGTTCTTC. It codes for CASSRPSGTGIDEQFF.

This clone showed up just once. The chain uses TRBV4-1 and TRBJ1-6; D is ambiguous. Per the germline V gene, CDR1 is MGHRA and CDR2 is YSYEKL. The V end lost 8 bases, the J end lost 9 bases, and 17 bases lay between the germline ends. CDR3 length: 14 amino acids. The CDR3 DNA follows: TGCGCCAGCGGGAGTAGGGTGGGCGGTTCACCCCTCCACTTT. It specifies CASGSRVGGSPLHF.

This chain joins TRBV5-6 and TRBJ1-1; 10 bases fit TRBD1. The ends lost 7 bases at V and 2 bases at J; junction bases unmatched: 11. The CDR3 loop spans 16 amino acids. Germline CDR1 is SGHDT and CDR2 is YYEEEE. This CDR3 reads CASDDSGQGINTEAFF. Written as DNA, the CDR3 is TGTGCCAGCGACGACTCGGGACAGGGGATTAACACTGAAGCTTTCTTT.

This chain connects TRBV9 to TRBJ2-5, with a possible D match to TRBD2 (5 bases). V was shortened by 4 bases and J by 4 bases, with 17 bases between the two germline ends. This CDR3 contains 15 residues. From germline, CDR1 is SGDLS and CDR2 YYNGEE. Here the CDR3 DNA reads TGTGCCAGCAGCCCCTCGCCCGGGGATGGAGAGACCCAGTACTTC. Translating gives CASSPSPGDGETQYF.

This clone appeared a few times. The chain couples TRBV19 to TRBJ1-2; TRBD1 might be the D (6 bases). Trimming shortened V by 4 bases and J by 2 bases, and 17 bases separated the two germline ends. Per germline, CDR1 LNHDA and CDR2 SQIVND (reference sequence). This CDR3 region has 16 residues. CDR3 protein: CASSTSGEPWNYGYTF. In DNA, the CDR3 is TGTGCCAGTAGTACTTCAGGGGAGCCCTGGAACTATGGCTACACCTTC.

This clone is classed as medium-sized (0.01 to 0.1%). V gene TRBV10-2 combines with J gene TRBJ2-1; 8 bases fit TRBD2. The CDR3 has 11 residues. V lost 11 bases and J lost 12; bases outside the gene matches: 9. The germline V gene has CDR1 WSHSY and CDR2 SAAADI. The CDR3 nucleotides read TGCGCCGCCGCGGGGGGTCTCTGGCAGTTCTTC. It yields the protein CAAAGGLWQFF.

This chain connects TRBV30 to TRBJ1-1; D gene ambiguous. Trimming stripped 7 bases from V and 6 bases from J, with 12 bases between. The CDR3 consists of 11 residues. Germline CDR1 GTSNPN, CDR2 SVGIG (reference sequence). CDR3 coding DNA: TGTGCCTTTAGTGGTCTGGCTGAAGCTTTCTTT. It codes for CAFSGLAEAFF.

Remarks on this clone: The conserved phenylalanine or tryptophan is not found at the CDR3 terminus, so this likely reflects a read error. The DNA is left out, because the CDR3 cannot be placed on it with certainty; the CDR3 is given as TCRdb lists it. V is TRBV30 and J is TRBJ1-1; the D call TRBD1 from the table was never checked on the DNA. CDR1 and CDR2 (germline): GTSNPN, SVGIG (reference sequence). The CDR3 length is 13 residues, termini included. The CDR3 sequence: CAWSTDRGPEALV.

This sequence joins TRBV9 and TRBJ1-6, with 8 nucleotides matching TRBD1. CDR3 length: 15 residues. V lost 4 bases and J lost 9; bases outside the gene matches: 9. Germline-derived CDR1 and CDR2 are SGDLS and YYNGEE. CDR3 region: CASSPSGTGPSPLHF. CDR3 bases: TGTGCCAGCAGCCCATCCGGGACAGGCCCTTCACCCCTCCACTTT.

The chain uses TRBV28 and TRBJ1-2, with 7 bases aligning to TRBD1. The CDR3 has 15 residues. Trimming took 1 base from V and 2 from J; bases not matched to a gene: 4. Germline CDR1 MDHEN, CDR2 SYDVKM. CDR3 nucleotides: TGTGCCAGCAGTTTATCGGGACAGATGAACTATGGCTACACCTTC. This codes for CASSLSGQMNYGYTF.

This chain uses TRBV5-1 with TRBJ2-5, with 10 bases identical to TRBD1. Germline V gene lookup returns CDR1 SGHRS and CDR2 YFSETQ. CDR3 length equals 15 residues. The trim removed 5 bases at V and 1 base at J, leaving 5 bases unmatched. The CDR3: CASSRQGATQETQYF. Here the CDR3 DNA reads TGCGCCAGCAGTCGACAGGGGGCCACCCAAGAGACCCAGTACTTC.

The J gene is TRBJ2-1, the V gene TRBV28, with D maybe TRBD1 (8 bases). The length of the CDR3 is 13 residues. Trimming cost V 5 bases and J 8 bases, with 13 bases left between them. Per germline, CDR1 MDHEN and CDR2 SYDVKM. The CDR3 bases are TGTGCCAGCAGTCGACAGGGGAGGGATGAGCAGTTCTTC. Protein sequence: CASSRQGRDEQFF.

In its sample, this clone was seen a few times. V usage is TRBV2 and J usage is TRBJ1-4; 7 bases align to TRBD1. The junction had 12 bases not matched to a gene; V was cut back by 0 bases and J by 2 bases. Germline V CDR1 and CDR2: SNHLY, FYNNEI. This CDR3 spans 19 amino acids. The CDR3 coding sequence is TGTGCCAGCAGTGAAGCGGTGGGACAGACCTTAACTACTAATGAAAAACTGTTTTTT. It yields the protein CASSEAVGQTLTTNEKLFF.

This sequence joins TRBV6-6 and TRBJ1-5; 8 bases agree with TRBD1. Germline V CDR1 and CDR2: MNHNY, SVGAGI (reference sequence). The V and J ends lost 2 bases and 2 bases, in that order; junction bases with no gene match: 5. CDR3 length equals 16 residues. The CDR3 sequence: CASSYAGGIGNQPQHF. CDR3 DNA: TGTGCCAGCAGTTACGCAGGGGGCATCGGCAATCAGCCCCAGCATTTT.

The chain couples TRBV5-1 to TRBJ1-5; D call uncertain. In germline, CDR1 is SGHRS, CDR2 YFSETQ. CDR3 length: 15 residues. The V end lost 2 bases, the J end lost 6 bases, and 15 bases lay between the germline ends. The CDR3 DNA sequence: TGCGCCAGCAGCTTAGGCGGTTCCGTGGGTCAGCCCCAGCATTTT. Protein: CASSLGGSVGQPQHF.

The gene calls are TRBV7-2 and TRBJ2-5; D may be TRBD1 (6 bases). The V gene's germline CDR1 is SGHTA and CDR2 FQGNSA. The length of the CDR3 is 12 residues. V shed 3 bases and J shed 8 bases, with 10 bases lying between them. CDR3 in amino acids: CASSFRQATQYF. The CDR3, as DNA: TGTGCCAGCAGCTTCAGACAGGCTACCCAGTACTTC.

The chain couples TRBV7-2 to TRBJ2-1; 9 bases agree with TRBD1. CDR1 and CDR2 from the germline V gene are SGHTA and FQGNSA. CDR3 length: 15 amino acids. The V and J ends lost 5 bases and 7 bases, in that order; junction bases with no gene match: 9. CDR3 in DNA: TGTGCCAGCAGCCTGGGACAGGGTTTTCCAAATGAGCAGTTCTTC. Amino acid sequence: CASSLGQGFPNEQFF.

This chain links TRBV4-1 with TRBJ1-1; the match to TRBD1 covers 10 bases. Germline CDR1 is MGHRA and CDR2 is YSYEKL. J was trimmed by 0 bases and V by 0 bases; bases with no gene match: 4. This CDR3 has 17 residues. The CDR3 reads CASSQDWTGGMNTEAFF. DNA for the CDR3: TGCGCCAGCAGCCAAGACTGGACAGGGGGAATGAACACTGAAGCTTTCTTT.

The V gene is TRBV5-4, the J gene TRBJ2-7, with TRBD2 identical over 12 bases. V dropped 2 bases and J dropped 1; count of bases not matched to a gene: 4. The CDR3 loop spans 16 amino acids. Germline CDR1 and CDR2: SGHNT and YYREEE (reference sequence). In nucleotides, the CDR3 is TGTGCCAGCAGCTTTCCGACTAGCGGGGGTTCCTACGAGCAGTACTTC. Translated, it gives CASSFPTSGGSYEQYF.

This clone was found once. The V call is TRBV4-1, the J call TRBJ1-5; 7 nucleotides line up with TRBD1. This CDR3 comprises 15 residues. Trimming removed 4 bases from V and 1 base from J; junction bases left unmatched: 4. Germline V gene lookup returns CDR1 MGHRA and CDR2 YSYEKL. This chain's CDR3 is CASSRTGESNQPQHF. The DNA for the CDR3 is TGCGCCAGCAGCCGAACAGGGGAAAGCAATCAGCCCCAGCATTTT.